A single T cell receptor (beta chain) is shown here with its context. There is no known antigen for this receptor. There are no base qualities to consult, and no much larger clone falls within one base. The data originate from a study of blood T cell repertoires in COVID-19 (dated by TCRdb to between 2020 and 2021). Notes on the research overall: Samples covering the acute and convalescent phases of COVID-19 were provided by collaborators in the United States, Italy and Spain. The material from the prospective study consisted of cDNA or gDNA derived from T cells, B-cell-depleted T cells, or PBMCs. Deeply sampled blood TCRbeta repertoires from subjects exposed to, actively infected with, or recovered from COVID-19 were included in the dataset. The repertoires were made available in a free public database intended to serve as a resource for research on the immune response to SARS-CoV-2. Samples were obtained from the ongoing ImmuneRACE study (first 160 participants) and from about 1,300 subjects provided by 6 global collaborators. The sample metadata nearly always contained a de-identified subject ID, COVID-19 status, age in years and sex. Where available, HLA class I and class II types were obtained from metadata supplied by the sample provider rather than from assay-based typing.

The immunoSEQ Assay, a bias-controlled multiplex PCR, was used to amplify TCRbeta CDR3 regions from genomic DNA. The authors' pipeline ran thus. The number of nucleated cells in each sample was estimated by amplification of reference gene primers within the assay. To quantify the absolute abundance of each unique TCRbeta CDR3 rearrangement, sequence reads were collapsed and filtered. For each sample, productive Simpson clonality was calculated by taking the square root of Simpson's diversity index across productive rearrangements. Entries here come from immuneACCESS through TCRdb and include only in-frame sequences with V and J called. Some clones fail to appear in such tables; in the studies checked, an unresolved V gene covers under half of the shortfall, and the cause of the remainder is unknown. V, J and clone size reflect that table, while D and trimming were determined from the DNA. The sample table shows a few hundred thousand clones, and about 89% are seen once. The top ten clonotypes cover about 10% of the sample.

General study outcomes and caveats: The amount of clinical and demographic metadata varied by source and participant and was provided uncurated.

A second Seattle source provided samples from volunteer blood donors who had recovered from COVID-19. The collaborating institutions used their own protocols to collect whole blood in K2EDTA tubes. Collaborator samples were shipped for TCRbeta analysis as frozen whole blood, isolated PBMCs, or DNA extracted from either sample type. The germline V and J ends show losses of 7 bases and 10 bases respectively, and no gene match explains 14 bases of the junction. The germline V gene encodes CDR1 SNHLY and CDR2 FYNNEI. From its cysteine to its phenylalanine, the CDR3 spans 14 amino acids. The sequence is cut down to CDR3 DNA, 42 bases in frame from base 1.

This clonotype originated in a man aged 35 to 55 who had recovered from COVID-19. The sequence is built from TRBV2 and TRBJ1-1; TRBD1 fits 8 bases in the junction. Sequenced: peripheral blood. The CDR3 amino acid sequence is: CASNTNTGGRGAFF. The nucleotide sequence reads as follows: TGTGCCAGCAACACTAATACAGGGGGAAGGGGAGCTTTCTTT.